This T cell receptor beta chain was found in a study of identical twins. This clonotype was seen repeatedly, ten times or more. What it binds is unknown. Unique molecular identifiers were present on the cDNA, which also gained a universal primer site by template switching. TCRdb re-derived calls from the 5' RACE reads in MiXCR, one entry per CDR3 protein. The table records approximately 590,000 distinct CDR3 sequences, around 9.6% of them present only once. The CDR3 extends over 14 amino acids. Deletions cut 1 base from V and 10 bases from J, with 16 bases between. CDR1 and CDR2 from the germline V gene are SGHAT and FQNNGV. Findings of the study overall: While abundant cord blood beta clonotypes carried fewer insertions, memory repertoires showed no such pattern. Beta out-of-frame sequences displayed a weaker excess of sharing between twins.

The data also belong to a second study, concerning yellow fever vaccine responses in identical twins. In that study: Vaccine T cell responses of twins reportedly seemed partly convergent and partly personalized.

Sequenced sample: PBMCs. This clonotype originated in a woman aged 18-30 years in good health. This rearrangement joins TRBV11-2 to TRBJ1-2, with D uncertain. The CDR3 loop is CASSLGGNQLDYTF. In nucleotides, the CDR3 is TGTGCCAGCAGCTTAGGCGGGAATCAGTTAGACTACACCTTC.